These 26 T cell receptor beta chains share one sample of origin, sequenced in a study of blood T cell repertoires in COVID-19. Assay used: immunoSEQ multiplex PCR; TCRdb lists only in-frame clones, some missing. The sample contains 100,000 or so clones, just over 85% of which appear only once. The sample taken for sequencing was PBMCs or T cells enriched from blood (not recorded which). Receptor source: a woman aged 50 to 60 who had recovered from COVID-19.

The chain joins TRBV6-6 to TRBJ2-7; D is unresolved. Trimming took off 2 bases at V and 3 bases at J, with 11 bases between the two ends. CDR1 MNHNY and CDR2 SVGAGI come from the germline V gene (reference sequence). This CDR3 has 14 residues. CDR3 loop: CASSYLASYYEQYF. In DNA form, the CDR3 reads TGTGCCAGCAGTTACCTGGCTAGTTACTACGAGCAGTACTTC.

V gene TRBV30 combines with J gene TRBJ1-4, with 9 bases fitting TRBD1. This CDR3 contains 13 residues. Germline V gene lookup returns CDR1 GTSNPN and CDR2 SVGIG (reference sequence). V gave up 5 bases and J gave up 8 bases; unmatched junction bases: 6. CDR3 in DNA: TGTGCCTGGGATAGGACAGGGGTCGAAAAACTGTTTTTT. Protein sequence: CAWDRTGVEKLFF.

The chain couples TRBV24-1 to TRBJ1-5; a possible D gene is TRBD1 (5 bases). Trimming stripped 3 bases from V and 0 bases from J, with 11 bases between. CDR3 length equals 16 residues. Germline values: CDR1 KGHDR, CDR2 SFDVKD. The CDR3 DNA reads TGTGCCACCAGTGATCAGACAGACGATAGCAATCAGCCCCAGCATTTT. This translates into CATSDQTDDSNQPQHF.

V is TRBV18 and J is TRBJ1-3; maybe TRBD1 (6 bases). Per germline, CDR1 KGHSH and CDR2 LQKENI. V dropped 6 bases and J dropped 8 bases, with 20 bases sitting between them. The CDR3 is 15 amino acids. The CDR3 spells CASSPANRVDYTIYF. For the CDR3, the DNA is TGTGCCAGCTCGCCGGCGAACAGGGTCGACTACACCATATATTTT.

The chain has TRBV6-6 and TRBJ1-3, with D maybe TRBD1 (5 bases). The CDR3 is 16 amino acids. The germline V gene encodes CDR1 MNHNY and CDR2 SVGAGI (reference sequence). The V end lost 7 bases, the J end lost 2 bases, and 18 bases lay between the germline ends. The CDR3 bases are TGTGCCAGCAAATCAAACGGGGGGATTACTGGAAACACCATATATTTT. The encoded protein is CASKSNGGITGNTIYF.

The chain is built from TRBV18 and TRBJ2-3; TRBD1 might be the D (6 bases). The CDR3 has 13 residues. Germline values: CDR1 KGHSH, CDR2 LQKENI. Deletions cut 5 bases from V and 7 bases from J, with 13 bases between. The CDR3 loop is CASSSLQGNTQYF. The CDR3 DNA reads as TGTGCCAGCTCATCACTACAGGGAAATACGCAGTATTTT.

The chain combines TRBV10-2 with TRBJ1-1; 11 nucleotides match TRBD1. The V gene's germline CDR1 is WSHSY and CDR2 SAAADI. There are 19 residues in the CDR3. V lost 2 bases to trimming and J lost 3 bases; unmatched junction nucleotides: 14. The CDR3 protein is CASSEPRTGGVRMDTEAFF. For the CDR3, the DNA is TGCGCCAGCAGTGAGCCGAGGACAGGGGGCGTCAGGATGGACACTGAAGCTTTCTTT.

This chain links TRBV28 with TRBJ2-1; perhaps TRBD1 as D (5 bases). Trimming took 6 bases from V and 4 from J, leaving 22 bases between them. The V gene's germline CDR1 is MDHEN and CDR2 SYDVKM. The CDR3 has 17 amino acids. The CDR3 DNA is TGTGCCAGCAGGCCCTACAAGACAGCAAGAAATTACAATGAGCAGTTCTTC. This encodes CASRPYKTARNYNEQFF.

The chain carries TRBV5-6 and TRBJ1-5; D remains unclear. CDR1 and CDR2 from the germline V gene are SGHDT and YYEEEE. The CDR3 sequence is 13 residues long. V lost 3 bases to trimming and J lost 5 bases, with 9 bases between them. The CDR3 loop is CASSSDRDQPQHF. The DNA for the CDR3 is TGTGCCAGCAGCTCCGACCGGGATCAGCCCCAGCATTTT.

This clone showed up just once. This chain joins TRBV28 and TRBJ1-1; perhaps TRBD1 as D (6 bases). The V and J ends lost 3 bases and 4 bases respectively, with 9 bases between them. The CDR3 is made up of 13 amino acids. The germline CDR1 and CDR2 sequences are MDHEN and SYDVKM. This chain's CDR3 is CASSFKGGTEAFF. Written as DNA, the CDR3 is TGTGCCAGCAGTTTCAAAGGGGGCACTGAAGCTTTCTTT.

The chain recombines TRBV11-2 with TRBJ1-1; D is unresolved. The CDR3 contains 13 residues. The V end lost 5 bases, the J end lost 5 bases, and 12 bases lay between the germline ends. Per the germline V gene, CDR1 is SGHAT and CDR2 is FQNNGV. CDR3 DNA: TGTGCCAGCAGCCACCCGAGAGGGACTGAAGCTTTCTTT. Translating it yields CASSHPRGTEAFF.

The rearrangement uses TRBV6-5 and TRBJ2-7, with TRBD2 matching over 8 bases. The CDR3 extends over 14 amino acids. V shed 6 bases, J shed 0 bases, and the junction held 4 bases outside the gene matches. CDR1 and CDR2 (germline): MNHEY, SVGAGI. This CDR3 is CASSREGSSYEQYF. The CDR3 DNA sequence: TGTGCCAGCAGCCGGGAGGGGAGCTCCTACGAGCAGTACTTC.

The chain has TRBV5-1 and TRBJ2-1, with 7 bases that match TRBD2. Germline assignment: CDR1 SGHRS and CDR2 YFSETQ. Germline trimming cut 6 bases from V and 3 bases from J; bases unmatched to any gene: 9. This CDR3 is 15 amino acids long. CDR3 nucleotides: TGCGCCAGCAAAATACCAGCGGGGTACTACAATGAGCAGTTCTTC. As protein: CASKIPAGYYNEQFF.

The chain combines TRBV28 with TRBJ2-1; 9 bases are shared with TRBD1. This CDR3 has 15 amino acids. Germline-derived CDR1 and CDR2 are MDHEN and SYDVKM. V lost 6 bases, J lost 3 bases, and 6 bases stayed unmatched. The CDR3 sequence is CASRTDRGDYNEQFF. The CDR3, as DNA: TGTGCCAGCAGGACGGACAGGGGAGACTACAATGAGCAGTTCTTC.

The chain employs TRBV10-1 and TRBJ2-3; TRBD1 matches at 8 bases. The CDR3 length is 14 residues. Germline loops: CDR1 WNHNN, CDR2 SYGVQD (reference sequence). V shed 2 bases and J 4 bases; nucleotides not matched to a gene: 2. The CDR3 region is CASSEGQGPDTQYF. The CDR3 region has the DNA TGCGCCAGCAGTGAGGGACAGGGCCCAGATACGCAGTATTTT.

This clone was seen only once. In DNA, the CDR3 is TGCAGCGCCGACGGGACAGGGGATCGTCAGTTCTTC. Translating it yields CSADGTGDRQFF. This sequence joins TRBV29-1 and TRBJ2-1, with TRBD1 matching 10 bases. CDR1 is SQVTM, CDR2 ANQGSEA, per germline. This CDR3 has 12 amino acids. Trimming removed 7 bases from V and 13 bases from J; junction bases left unmatched: 10.

The chain uses TRBV5-1 and TRBJ2-2; 12 bases match TRBD1. With V trimmed by 2 bases and J by 7 bases, 6 bases remained unmatched. This CDR3 is built from 16 residues. In germline, CDR1 is SGHRS, CDR2 YFSETQ. CDR3 coding DNA: TGCGCCAGCAGCTTTCCGGGACAGGGGGCGATCGGGGAGCTGTTTTTT. Encoded protein: CASSFPGQGAIGELFF. Variable domain in full (rest from reference TRBV5-1 and TRBJ2-2): KAGVTQTPRYLIKTRGQQVTLSCSPISGHRSVSWYQQTPGQGLQFLFEYFSETQRNKGNFPGRFSGRQFSNSRSEMNVSTLELGDSALYLCASSFPGQGAIGELFFGEGSRLTVL.

The chain employs TRBV11-2 and TRBJ2-7, with a possible D match to TRBD2 (6 bases). Germline V CDR1 and CDR2: SGHAT, FQNNGV. Trimming shortened V by 5 bases and J by 0 bases, and 11 bases separated the two germline ends. The CDR3 has 14 amino acids. The CDR3 here is CASSIRGTSYEQYF. The DNA for the CDR3 is TGTGCCAGCAGCATACGGGGGACCTCCTACGAGCAGTACTTC. The full variable domain, with the rest looked up from reference TRBV11-2 and TRBJ2-7, is EAGVAQSPRYKIIEKRQSVAFWCNPISGHATLYWYQQILGQGPKLLIQFQNNGVVDDSQLPKDRFSAERLKGVDSTLKIQPAKLEDSAVYLCASSIRGTSYEQYFGPGTRLTVT.

This clone was counted between two and nine times. The rearrangement links TRBV4-1 to TRBJ1-2, with D tentatively TRBD1 (5 bases). With 1 base removed from V and 7 bases from J, the gap between germline ends came to 13 bases. CDR1 is MGHRA, CDR2 YSYEKL, per germline. The CDR3 loop spans 14 amino acids. CDR3 in amino acids: CASSQAWAGLGYTF. In nucleotides, the CDR3 is TGCGCCAGCAGCCAAGCTTGGGCAGGGCTTGGCTACACCTTC.

The chain joins TRBV30 to TRBJ2-3; possibly TRBD1 or TRBD2 for D (5 bases each). From germline, CDR1 is GTSNPN and CDR2 SVGIG (reference sequence). This CDR3 is 13 amino acids long. The ends were cut back, 5 bases at V and 3 bases at J, with 12 bases in the middle. CDR3 residues: CAWEGNRTDTQYF. In DNA, the CDR3 is TGTGCCTGGGAGGGGAACCGAACAGATACGCAGTATTTT.

J is TRBJ1-1 and V is TRBV5-6; no reliable D call. CDR3 length equals 13 residues. Germline CDR1 is SGHDT and CDR2 is YYEEEE. V was trimmed by 1 base and J by 6 bases, leaving 10 bases between them. The CDR3 here is CASSLWRPAEAFF. In DNA form, the CDR3 reads TGTGCCAGCAGCTTGTGGCGGCCAGCTGAAGCTTTCTTT.

This chain connects TRBV30 to TRBJ1-4; D might be TRBD1 (6 bases). The length of the CDR3 is 18 residues. Germline V CDR1 and CDR2: GTSNPN, SVGIG (reference sequence). Trimming shortened V by 3 bases and J by 4 bases, and 24 bases separated the two germline ends. CDR3 sequence: CAWSAGQNTGRGNEKLFF. The CDR3 DNA follows: TGTGCCTGGAGCGCCGGACAGAATACAGGCCGGGGTAATGAAAAACTGTTTTTT.

The chain has TRBV6-5 and TRBJ2-3; possibly TRBD2 for D (5 bases). Germline lookup yields CDR1 MNHEY and CDR2 SVGAGI. With 6 bases removed from V and 4 bases from J, the gap between germline ends came to 11 bases. The CDR3 length is 13 residues. CDR3 bases: TGTGCCAGCAGGCTTCCCGGGGCAGATACGCAGTATTTT. This gives the protein CASRLPGADTQYF.

This clone occurred once. The chain has TRBV7-3 and TRBJ2-3; a possible D gene is TRBD2 (5 bases). V was shortened by 2 bases and J by 8 bases, with 20 bases between the two germline ends. The CDR3 runs to 16 residues. Germline CDR1 SGHTA, CDR2 FQGTGA. CDR3 coding DNA: TGTGCCAGCAGCTTATTTACGGGGTTTGGGGTCGGTACGCAGTATTTT. Amino acids: CASSLFTGFGVGTQYF. Together with reference TRBV7-3 and TRBJ2-3, the CDR3 gives the full variable domain: GAGVSQTPSNKVTEKGKYVELRCDPISGHTALYWYRQSLGQGPEFLIYFQGTGAADDSGLPNDRFFAVRPEGSVSTLKIQRTERGDSAVYLCASSLFTGFGVGTQYFGPGTRLTVL.

This chain connects TRBV11-3 to TRBJ2-5, with TRBD2 identical over 7 bases. Germline V gene data show CDR1 as SGHNT and CDR2 as YENEEA. CDR3 size: 14 residues. J lost 1 base, V lost 5 bases, and 4 bases had no gene match. CDR3 protein: CASSPAGLQETQYF. The CDR3 DNA follows: TGTGCCAGCAGCCCAGCGGGACTCCAAGAGACCCAGTACTTC. Supplemented by reference TRBV11-3 and TRBJ2-5, the full variable domain reads EAGVVQSPRYKIIEKKQPVAFWCNPISGHNTLYWYLQNLGQGPELLIRYENEEAVDDSQLPKDRFSAERLKGVDSTLKIQPAELGDSAVYLCASSPAGLQETQYFGPGTRLLVL.

The CDR3 bases are TGTGCCAGCAGTTTAAACAGGGGGGGATCCTACGAGCAGTACTTC. It encodes CASSLNRGGSYEQYF. The chain has TRBV28 and TRBJ2-7; perhaps TRBD1 as D (8 bases). Trimming stripped 2 bases from V and 1 base from J, with 12 bases between. The CDR3 runs to 15 residues. Germline V gene data show CDR1 as MDHEN and CDR2 as SYDVKM.